A selection of T cell receptor beta chains follows, all from one sample in a study of cytomegalovirus exposure and HLA in healthy donors. The protocol was immunoSEQ multiplex PCR, while the TCRdb copy is restricted to in-frame clones and leaves out a portion. The sample has 150,000 to 200,000 clones; under 85% are singletons. Sequencing was done on a sample of PBMCs. These receptors were obtained from a man between 45 and 60 years old in good health and CMV-seronegative. The CDR3 runs from the conserved cysteine through the conserved F or W. Each record gives: J gene, clone size, D gene, V gene, CDR3 protein, CDR3 DNA. D genes are given only for firm matches. The size entry is marked missing in some rows and otherwise reads once, few, many or a size class.

j_call: TRBJ2-4; clone_size: -; d_call: -; v_call: TRBV28; cdr3_aa: CASSLEWGRAKNIQYF; cdr3_nt: TGTGCCAGCAGTTTAGAGTGGGGCAGGGCCAAAAACATTCAGTACTTC
j_call: TRBJ2-7; clone_size: -; d_call: -; v_call: TRBV7-2; cdr3_aa: CASSPGGLWLEQYF; cdr3_nt: TGTGCCAGCAGCCCCGGAGGGTTATGGTTAGAGCAGTACTTC
j_call: TRBJ2-3; clone_size: -; d_call: TRBD2; v_call: TRBV7-3; cdr3_aa: CASSLASGSTDTQYF; cdr3_nt: TGTGCCAGCAGCTTAGCTAGCGGGAGCACAGATACGCAGTATTTT
j_call: TRBJ1-1; clone_size: once; d_call: -; v_call: TRBV6-5; cdr3_aa: CASMKGLVHTEAFF; cdr3_nt: TGTGCCAGCATGAAGGGGCTGGTTCACACTGAAGCTTTCTTT
j_call: TRBJ2-7; clone_size: -; d_call: TRBD1; v_call: TRBV11-3; cdr3_aa: CASSLPRQGAGEQYF; cdr3_nt: TGTGCCAGCAGCTTACCCCGGCAGGGGGCGGGGGAGCAGTACTTC
j_call: TRBJ2-1; clone_size: few; d_call: -; v_call: TRBV27; cdr3_aa: CASGNLVLFQGEQFF; cdr3_nt: TGTGCCAGCGGTAACCTAGTTTTGTTTCAGGGTGAGCAGTTCTTC
j_call: TRBJ2-2; clone_size: -; d_call: TRBD2; v_call: TRBV28; cdr3_aa: CASSLWIIRGGRAGELFF; cdr3_nt: TGTGCCAGCAGTTTATGGATCATCCGAGGAGGGAGGGCCGGGGAGCTGTTTTTT
j_call: TRBJ2-1; clone_size: -; d_call: TRBD2; v_call: TRBV6-1; cdr3_aa: CASYYGLAGNNEQFF; cdr3_nt: TGTGCCAGCTACTACGGGCTAGCGGGGAACAATGAGCAGTTCTTC
j_call: TRBJ1-1; clone_size: once; d_call: -; v_call: TRBV6-6; cdr3_aa: CASSYSTGQGEAFF; cdr3_nt: TGTGCCAGCAGTTACTCCACCGGGCAGGGCGAAGCTTTCTTT
j_call: TRBJ2-3; clone_size: -; d_call: -; v_call: TRBV7-9; cdr3_aa: CASRDRTGKDTQYF; cdr3_nt: TGTGCCAGCAGGGATAGGACTGGTAAAGATACGCAGTATTTT
j_call: TRBJ1-4; clone_size: few; d_call: -; v_call: TRBV6-1; cdr3_aa: CASSPRATNEKLFF; cdr3_nt: TGTGCCAGCAGCCCCAGGGCAACTAATGAAAAACTGTTTTTT
j_call: TRBJ1-1; clone_size: -; d_call: TRBD1; v_call: TRBV5-1; cdr3_aa: CASSLAFGQGITEAFF; cdr3_nt: TGCGCCAGCAGCTTGGCTTTCGGACAGGGTATCACTGAAGCTTTCTTT
j_call: TRBJ2-6; clone_size: -; d_call: TRBD1; v_call: TRBV7-2; cdr3_aa: CASSPQGTAPGANVLTF; cdr3_nt: TGTGCCAGCAGCCCGCAAGGGACAGCCCCTGGGGCCAACGTCCTGACTTTC
j_call: TRBJ1-4; clone_size: -; d_call: -; v_call: TRBV2; cdr3_aa: CASSEKGLGNEKLFF; cdr3_nt: TGTGCCAGCAGTGAAAAGGGGTTGGGAAATGAAAAACTGTTTTTT
j_call: TRBJ1-1; clone_size: few; d_call: TRBD1; v_call: TRBV6-6; cdr3_aa: CASSYNTGDTEAFF; cdr3_nt: TGTGCCAGCAGTTATAATACAGGGGACACTGAAGCTTTCTTT
j_call: TRBJ1-1; clone_size: few; d_call: -; v_call: TRBV4-3; cdr3_aa: CASSQDRGVGTEAFF; cdr3_nt: TGCGCCAGCAGCCAAGATCGGGGGGTTGGAACTGAAGCTTTCTTT
j_call: TRBJ1-1; clone_size: few; d_call: -; v_call: TRBV6-5; cdr3_aa: CASSSVNTEAFF; cdr3_nt: TGTGCCAGCAGTTCCGTGAACACTGAAGCTTTCTTT
j_call: TRBJ2-3; clone_size: -; d_call: TRBD2; v_call: TRBV7-2; cdr3_aa: CASSLRLAGGQDTQYF; cdr3_nt: TGTGCCAGCAGCTTACGACTAGCGGGAGGGCAAGATACGCAGTATTTT
j_call: TRBJ2-2; clone_size: -; d_call: -; v_call: TRBV5-6; cdr3_aa: CASSLALYATNTGELFF; cdr3_nt: TGTGCCAGCAGCTTGGCACTTTACGCTACCAACACCGGGGAGCTGTTTTTT
j_call: TRBJ2-3; clone_size: -; d_call: TRBD2; v_call: TRBV5-1; cdr3_aa: CASSGLAATDTQYF; cdr3_nt: TGCGCCAGCAGCGGACTAGCGGCCACAGATACGCAGTATTTT
j_call: TRBJ2-1; clone_size: -; d_call: -; v_call: TRBV28; cdr3_aa: CASSFGLATTAHQFF; cdr3_nt: TGTGCCAGCAGTTTTGGACTGGCCACCACAGCCCATCAGTTCTTC
j_call: TRBJ1-5; clone_size: -; d_call: TRBD1; v_call: TRBV19; cdr3_aa: CASIRTGVNQPQHF; cdr3_nt: TGTGCCAGTATTAGGACAGGGGTCAATCAGCCCCAGCATTTT